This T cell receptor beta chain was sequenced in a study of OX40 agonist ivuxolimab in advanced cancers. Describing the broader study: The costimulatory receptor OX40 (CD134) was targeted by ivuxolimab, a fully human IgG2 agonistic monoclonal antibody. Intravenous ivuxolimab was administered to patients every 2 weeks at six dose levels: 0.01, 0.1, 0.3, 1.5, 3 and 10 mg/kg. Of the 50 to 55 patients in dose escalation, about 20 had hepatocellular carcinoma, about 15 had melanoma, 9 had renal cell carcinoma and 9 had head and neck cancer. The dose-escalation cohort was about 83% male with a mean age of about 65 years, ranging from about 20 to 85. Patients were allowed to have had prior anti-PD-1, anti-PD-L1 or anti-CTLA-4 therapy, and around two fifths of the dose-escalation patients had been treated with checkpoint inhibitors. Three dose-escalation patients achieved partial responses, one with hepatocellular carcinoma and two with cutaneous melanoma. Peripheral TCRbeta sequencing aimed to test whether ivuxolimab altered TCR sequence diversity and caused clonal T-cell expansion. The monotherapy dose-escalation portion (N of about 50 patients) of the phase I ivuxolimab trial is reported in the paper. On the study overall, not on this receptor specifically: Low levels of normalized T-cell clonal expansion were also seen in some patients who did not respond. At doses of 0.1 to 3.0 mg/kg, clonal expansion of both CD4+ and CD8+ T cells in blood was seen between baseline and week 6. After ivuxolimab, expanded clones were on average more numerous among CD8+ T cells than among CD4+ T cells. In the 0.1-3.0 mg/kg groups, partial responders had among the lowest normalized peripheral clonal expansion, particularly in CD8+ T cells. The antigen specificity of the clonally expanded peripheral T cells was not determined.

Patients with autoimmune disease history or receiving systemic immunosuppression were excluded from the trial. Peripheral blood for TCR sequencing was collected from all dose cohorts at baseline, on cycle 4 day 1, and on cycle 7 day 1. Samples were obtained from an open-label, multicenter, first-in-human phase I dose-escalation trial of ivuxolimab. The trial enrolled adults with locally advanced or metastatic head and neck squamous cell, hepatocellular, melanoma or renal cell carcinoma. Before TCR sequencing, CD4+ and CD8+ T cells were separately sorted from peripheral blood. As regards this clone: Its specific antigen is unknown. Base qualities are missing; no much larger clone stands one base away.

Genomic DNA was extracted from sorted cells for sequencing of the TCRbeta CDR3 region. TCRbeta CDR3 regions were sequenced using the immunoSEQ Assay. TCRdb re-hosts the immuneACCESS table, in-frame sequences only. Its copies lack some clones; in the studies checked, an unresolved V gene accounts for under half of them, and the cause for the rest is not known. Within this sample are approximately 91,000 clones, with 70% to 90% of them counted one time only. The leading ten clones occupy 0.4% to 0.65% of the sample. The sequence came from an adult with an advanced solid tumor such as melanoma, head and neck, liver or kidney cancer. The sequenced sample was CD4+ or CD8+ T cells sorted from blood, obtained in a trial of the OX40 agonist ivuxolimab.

The CDR3 reads CASSRQGATNSPLHF. The DNA sequence follows: TGTGCCAGCAGTCGACAGGGGGCCACTAATTCACCCCTCCACTTT. The chain uses TRBV6-5 and TRBJ1-6, and 10 junctional nucleotides match TRBD1. The CDR3 contains 15 residues, cysteine and phenylalanine counted. Only the CDR3 part of the read is kept: 45 bases, read in frame from the first base. CDR1 and CDR2 are read off the germline V gene as MNHEY and SVGAGI. V and J are trimmed by 5 bases and 6 bases, and the gene matches miss 4 bases of the junction.